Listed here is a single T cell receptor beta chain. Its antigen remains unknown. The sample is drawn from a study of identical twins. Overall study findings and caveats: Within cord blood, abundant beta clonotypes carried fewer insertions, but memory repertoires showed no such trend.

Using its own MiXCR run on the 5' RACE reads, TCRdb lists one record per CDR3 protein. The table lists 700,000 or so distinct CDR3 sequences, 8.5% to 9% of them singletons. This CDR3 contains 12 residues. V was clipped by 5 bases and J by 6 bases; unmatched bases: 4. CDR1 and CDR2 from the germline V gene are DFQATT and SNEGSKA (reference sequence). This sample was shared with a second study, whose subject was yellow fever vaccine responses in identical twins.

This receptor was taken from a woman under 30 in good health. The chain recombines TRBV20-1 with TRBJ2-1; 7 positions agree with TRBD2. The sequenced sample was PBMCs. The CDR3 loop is CSAGRTSNEQFF. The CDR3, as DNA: TGCAGTGCTGGACGGACTAGCAATGAGCAGTTCTTC.